A single sample is the source of the 7 T cell receptor beta chains below, sequenced in a study of T cells after yellow fever vaccination. From the 5' RACE reads, TCRdb called clonotypes with MiXCR, one entry per CDR3 protein. The sample includes 100,000 to 150,000 distinct CDR3 sequences, 12% to 15% of them seen just once. The specimen comprised CD8+ T cells sorted from PBMCs, sampled 5 days after the yellow fever booster vaccination. These receptor sequences come from a man younger than 35 who received the YFV17D yellow fever vaccine.

This clonotype has just a few counts. CDR3: CSVGHGSSYNEQFF. Here the CDR3 DNA reads TGCAGCGTTGGTCACGGCAGCTCCTACAATGAGCAGTTCTTC. J is TRBJ2-1 and V is TRBV29-1; unclear D gene. Per germline, CDR1 SQVTM and CDR2 ANQGSEA. This CDR3 has 14 residues. The V end was cut by 4 bases, the J end by 0 bases, with 10 bases between.

This clonotype turned up a few times. V is TRBV11-2 and J is TRBJ2-1, with D perhaps TRBD2 (7 bases). CDR3 size: 17 residues. In germline, CDR1 is SGHAT, CDR2 FQNNGV. V was shortened by 2 bases and J by 3 bases, with 17 bases between the two germline ends. The CDR3 DNA follows: TGTGCCAGCAGCTTAATCTTTGGGGGGGCAGACTACAATGAGCAGTTCTTC. Translated: CASSLIFGGADYNEQFF.

This clonotype was observed at least ten times. This rearrangement joins TRBV7-9 to TRBJ1-1; D not resolved. CDR1 SEHNR and CDR2 FQNEAQ come from the germline V gene (reference sequence). This CDR3 contains 13 residues. V dropped 2 bases and J dropped 1 base, with 5 bases sitting between them. The CDR3 reads CASSLTENTEAFF. In nucleotides, the CDR3 is TGTGCCAGCAGCTTAACGGAGAACACTGAAGCTTTCTTT.

The chain carries TRBV6-2 or TRBV6-3 and TRBJ2-3; TRBD1 agrees at 10 bases. With 5 bases clipped from V and 2 bases from J, the junction kept 16 bases outside the gene matches. Germline CDR1 is MNHEY and CDR2 is SVGEGT. The length of the CDR3 is 19 residues. Here the CDR3 DNA reads TGTGCCAGCAGTAACCCCTGGAGACTGGACAGGGGGAACACAGATACGCAGTATTTT. Protein product: CASSNPWRLDRGNTDTQYF.

A few counts support this clonotype. CDR3 sequence (DNA): TGCAGTGCTAGTAGGGGCGAAGAGACCCAGTACTTC. It yields the protein CSASRGEETQYF. The rearrangement joins TRBV20-1 to TRBJ2-5; a weak D match, TRBD1 (5 bases). Germline lookup yields CDR1 DFQATT and CDR2 SNEGSKA (reference sequence). V was trimmed by 3 bases and J by 3 bases, leaving 8 bases between them. This CDR3 region has 12 residues.

V gene TRBV5-4 combines with J gene TRBJ2-2; D remains ambiguous. The CDR3 totals 13 residues. Trimming cost V 4 bases and J 7 bases, with 11 bases left between them. The germline V gene has CDR1 SGHNT and CDR2 YYREEE (reference sequence). The CDR3 region has the DNA TGTGCCAGCAGCGGACCTAGTGACGGGGAGCTGTTTTTT. It is translated as CASSGPSDGELFF.

Remarks on this clonotype: An end of the junction differs from the germline gene, which may be a read error. The CDR3 bases are TGTGACAGCAGCTCAGGGGACTTTAAAGAGCAGTTCTTC. This sequence encodes CDSSSGDFKEQFF. The V call is TRBV12-3 or TRBV12-4, the J call TRBJ2-1; either TRBD1 or TRBD2 may fit D (6 bases each). The CDR3 has 13 amino acids.